Detailed here is one T cell receptor beta chain. This record comes from a study of CD8 T cells in Susac syndrome. With random hexamers, reverse transcription was performed on about 0.45 to 1 ug of RNA. TCRdb ran MiXCR on the immunoSEQ multiplex PCR reads and lists one entry per CDR3 protein. Among fewer than 200,000 distinct CDR3 sequences, about 91% were seen once, and the ten largest hold around 0.1%. The CDR3 length is 13 residues. The V gene's germline CDR1 is MNHEY and CDR2 SVGAGI. V lost 2 bases, J lost 7 bases, and 12 bases lay in between. The chain combines TRBV6-5 with TRBJ2-7; D gene ambiguous. The TCR comes from a human donor with Susac syndrome. Sequencing was carried out using CD4+ T cells from PBMCs. The CDR3 nucleotides read TGTGCCAGCAGTTACCAGTTCGGTCGAGAGCAGTACTTC. As protein: CASSYQFGREQYF.